These 10 T cell receptor beta chains originate from one sample sequenced in a study of cytomegalovirus exposure and HLA in healthy donors. The PCR ran on 60 Vbeta and 13 Jbeta primers. The method was immunoSEQ multiplex PCR; TCRdb's version includes in-frame clones alone and lacks a portion of them. The sample lists approximately 160,000 clones; 70% to 85% were seen once. The specimen sequenced was PBMCs. The source of these receptors is a woman between 25 and 40 years old in good health and CMV-seronegative.

The CDR3 region has the DNA TGCGCCAGCAGCTTGGACACTAGCTCCTACGAGCAGTACTTC. Amino acids: CASSLDTSSYEQYF. The chain combines TRBV5-1 with TRBJ2-5; TRBD2 is a possible D gene (5 bases). The J call may be incorrect, as the DNA end agrees better with TRBJ2-7. Germline CDR1 reads SGHRS; CDR2 reads YFSETQ. This CDR3 spans 14 amino acids.

The chain is built from TRBV29-1 and TRBJ2-3, with D tentatively TRBD1 (6 bases). CDR1 and CDR2 from the germline V gene are SQVTM and ANQGSEA. The CDR3 is 13 amino acids. V shed 4 bases and J shed 6 bases, with 14 bases lying between them. The CDR3 sequence: CSVGSGDTDTQYF. CDR3 DNA sequence: TGCAGCGTTGGGTCCGGGGACACGGATACGCAGTATTTT.

In its sample, this clone was seen a few times. The chain is built from TRBV2 and TRBJ1-6; D possibly corresponds to TRBD1 (6 bases). Trimming pared 4 bases from V and 7 bases from J, leaving 11 bases between. Germline assignment: CDR1 SNHLY and CDR2 FYNNEI. There are 14 residues in the CDR3. In DNA, the CDR3 is TGTGCCAGCAGTGTAATGGGGACAAATTCACCCCTCCACTTT. Its protein is CASSVMGTNSPLHF.

Points on this clone: The germline gene is not matched at one end of the junction; a read error may be the cause. Distinct nucleotide sequences in the sample also encode this CDR3. The chain recombines TRBV7-9 with TRBJ2-7; tentative D call: TRBD1 (5 bases). CDR1 and CDR2 from the germline V gene are SEHNR and FQNEAQ (reference sequence). The CDR3 spans 14 residues. The CDR3 coding sequence is TGTGCCAGCAGCGCCCTGACAGTAGGCGACGAGCAGTACTTT. Its protein is CASSALTVGDEQYF.

The genes are TRBV2 and TRBJ1-5; D gene unclear. The CDR3 totals 14 residues. Germline CDR1 and CDR2: SNHLY and FYNNEI. The V gene lost 3 bases and the J gene lost 9 bases, with 15 bases spanning the gap. CDR3 DNA sequence: TGTGCCAGCAGTGAGGCAGAGGTCCGGGGGCCCCAGCATTTT. Translated, it gives CASSEAEVRGPQHF.

This sequence joins TRBV9 and TRBJ1-1, with 7 nucleotides matching TRBD1. Germline loops: CDR1 SGDLS, CDR2 YYNGEE. With 0 bases clipped from V and 3 bases from J, the junction kept 2 bases outside the gene matches. The CDR3 spans 14 residues. In DNA form, the CDR3 reads TGTGCCAGCAGCGTAGACAGGGGATACACTGAAGCTTTCTTT. It is translated as CASSVDRGYTEAFF.

CDR3 nucleotide sequence: TGCGCCAGCAGCCCCGGGGTAGGAGGAGGCTACGAGCAGTACTTC. Amino acid sequence: CASSPGVGGGYEQYF. The rearrangement uses TRBV4-3 and TRBJ2-7; D may be TRBD2 (5 bases). V was trimmed by 4 bases and J by 3 bases, leaving 16 bases between them. The CDR3 spans 15 residues. Germline assignment: CDR1 LGHNA and CDR2 YSLEER.

This chain uses TRBV4-2 with TRBJ2-1; D not certain. This CDR3 has 14 residues. V lost 4 bases and J lost 5, with 12 bases in between. Germline CDR1 is LGHNA and CDR2 is YNFKEQ. In DNA form, the CDR3 reads TGTGCCAGCAGCCTCAGAGGTGTAAACAATGAGCAGTTCTTC. This translates into CASSLRGVNNEQFF.

This clone has just a few counts. The genes are TRBV13 and TRBJ2-7; D is uncertain. The CDR3 runs to 14 residues. Germline V gives CDR1 PRHDT, CDR2 FYEKMQ (reference sequence). Trimming pared 6 bases from V and 0 bases from J, leaving 12 bases between. As DNA, the CDR3 is TGTGCCAGCAGTCGGGTTTCATACTCCTACGAGCAGTACTTC. As protein: CASSRVSYSYEQYF.

The chain joins TRBV2 to TRBJ1-1; no reliable D call. The CDR3 spans 15 residues. Germline values: CDR1 SNHLY, CDR2 FYNNEI. Trimming removed 6 bases from V and 1 base from J, with 15 bases in between. For the CDR3, the DNA is TGTGCCAGCAGGCATACCGTCGGTAGGAACACTGAAGCTTTCTTT. Translating it yields CASRHTVGRNTEAFF.